These 26 T cell receptor beta chains originate from one sample sequenced in a study of T-cell reconstitution after alpha-beta-depleted transplantation in children. The library targeted TCRbeta and was prepared with unique molecular identifiers. One entry per CDR3 protein, called by TCRdb with MiXCR from the PCR reads. The data hold 640,000 or so distinct CDR3 sequences, with approximately 17% observed a single time. The sample was PBMCs from the stem cell graft donor, taken from the stem cell graft. These receptors were taken from a human donor who donated a stem cell graft to a child with acute myeloid leukemia.

This clonotype was seen more than once but under ten times. The J gene is TRBJ2-1, the V gene TRBV7-2; a possible D gene is TRBD1 (5 bases). The CDR3 is 17 amino acids. Germline lookup yields CDR1 SGHTA and CDR2 FQGNSA. V was shortened by 0 bases and J by 6 bases, with 18 bases between the two germline ends. CDR3 loop: CASSLAQGRVAANEQFF. CDR3 in DNA: TGTGCCAGCAGCTTAGCGCAGGGCAGGGTCGCAGCCAATGAGCAGTTCTTC.

The chain combines TRBV4-3 with TRBJ2-3; either TRBD1 or TRBD2 may supply D (5 bases each). CDR3 size: 16 residues. V lost 1 base to trimming and J lost 0 bases, with 11 bases between them. The V gene's germline CDR1 is LGHNA and CDR2 YSLEER. CDR3 region: CASSQAGQKSTDTQYF. CDR3 in DNA: TGCGCCAGCAGCCAAGCGGGGCAGAAGAGCACAGATACGCAGTATTTT.

The sample holds many counts of this clonotype. The chain employs TRBV29-1 and TRBJ2-5; tentatively, D is TRBD1 (6 bases). With 6 bases removed from V and 4 bases from J, the gap between germline ends came to 18 bases. Germline loops: CDR1 SQVTM, CDR2 ANQGSEA. This CDR3 is built from 14 residues. CDR3 sequence reads: CSVVPPGQRETQYF. The CDR3 nucleotides read TGCAGCGTCGTACCTCCGGGACAACGAGAGACCCAGTACTTC.

Turning to this clonotype: This clone may be a read error of a much larger clone one base away. The V gene is TRBV20-1, the J gene TRBJ2-1, with unresolved D. The germline CDR1 and CDR2 sequences are DFQATT and SNEGSKA (reference sequence). The CDR3 length is 16 residues. CDR3 in amino acids: CCARLEQASSYNEQFF. The CDR3 bases are TGCTGTGCTAGATTAGAGCAGGCGAGCTCCTACAATGAGCAGTTCTTC.

The V and J genes are TRBV7-3 and TRBJ2-1; TRBD1 aligns across 7 bases. Germline CDR1 SGHTA, CDR2 FQGTGA. With V trimmed by 5 bases and J by 5 bases, 9 bases remained unmatched. The CDR3 has 15 amino acids. DNA of the CDR3: TGTGCCAGCAGCCCTCCGGGACAGCCCGACAATGAGCAGTTCTTC. Protein: CASSPPGQPDNEQFF.

This clonotype appeared many times. The chain is built from TRBV7-9 and TRBJ2-3; D remains ambiguous. The CDR3 length is 13 residues. The germline V and J ends were trimmed by 1 base and 2 bases, with 4 bases remaining between them. Germline V CDR1 and CDR2: SEHNR, FQNEAQ (reference sequence). The CDR3 loop is CASSLGTTDTQYF. Written as DNA, the CDR3 is TGTGCCAGCAGCTTAGGGACCACAGATACGCAGTATTTT.

This clonotype was found a few times. The V call is TRBV7-9, the J call TRBJ2-3; 14 positions match TRBD2. The V segment lost 5 bases and the J segment 5 bases; nucleotides outside the gene matches: 3. This CDR3 spans 15 amino acids. CDR1 and CDR2 (germline): SEHNR, FQNEAQ (reference sequence). In nucleotides, the CDR3 is TGTGCCAGCAGCAAGGGACTAGCGGGGGTAGATACGCAGTATTTT. It codes for CASSKGLAGVDTQYF. The variable domain in full, with the rest retrieved from reference TRBV7-9 and TRBJ2-3, is DTGVSQNPRHKITKRGQNVTFRCDPISEHNRLYWYRQTLGQGPEFLTYFQNEAQLEKSRLLSDRFSAERPKGSFSTLEIQRTEQGDSAMYLCASSKGLAGVDTQYFGPGTRLTVL.

This clonotype occurred a few times. The rearrangement uses TRBV4-3 and TRBJ2-5; D is unresolved. CDR1 is LGHNA and CDR2 is YSLEER in the germline V gene. Trimming removed 2 bases at V and 5 bases at J, with 12 bases between. The CDR3 covers 14 residues. CDR3 loop: CASSQRGNLETQYF. CDR3 in DNA: TGCGCCAGCAGCCAACGAGGTAACCTGGAGACCCAGTACTTC.

The V gene is TRBV28, the J gene TRBJ1-6; D uncertain. V lost 3 bases, J lost 5 bases, and 11 bases lay in between. Germline V lookup: CDR1 MDHEN, CDR2 SYDVKM. The CDR3 contains 15 residues. The CDR3 nucleotides are TGTGCCAGCAGTTTTCTGGGAGCCAATAATTCACCCCTCCACTTT. As protein: CASSFLGANNSPLHF. Using reference TRBV28 and TRBJ1-6 for the parts outside the CDR3, the full variable domain is DVKVTQSSRYLVKRTGEKVFLECVQDMDHENMFWYRQDPGLGLRLIYFSYDVKMKEKGDIPEGYSVSREKKERFSLILESASTNQTSMYLCASSFLGANNSPLHFGNGTRLTVT.

This clonotype came up many times. This rearrangement joins TRBV4-3 to TRBJ1-4; D call uncertain. The V end lost 1 base, the J end lost 4 bases, and 16 bases lay between the germline ends. The length of the CDR3 is 17 residues. CDR1 LGHNA and CDR2 YSLEER come from the germline V gene. CDR3 nucleotides: TGCGCCAGCAGCCAAGTTTTTAACAGCCGCGGTAATGAAAAACTGTTTTTT. Its translation: CASSQVFNSRGNEKLFF.

Many counts were recorded for this clonotype. This chain connects TRBV20-1 to TRBJ2-6; 9 bases map to TRBD2. The V gene end was trimmed by 1 base and the J gene end by 0 bases; junction bases not matched to a gene: 1. Germline CDR1 and CDR2: DFQATT and SNEGSKA (reference sequence). The CDR3 is 16 amino acids. Here the CDR3 DNA reads TGCAGTGCTAGAGTAGCGGGGGACTCTGGGGCCAACGTCCTGACTTTC. As protein: CSARVAGDSGANVLTF.

This clonotype was found many times. This chain joins TRBV20-1 and TRBJ2-3; 13 bases map to TRBD2. J lost 0 bases, V lost 5 bases, and 11 bases had no gene match. Germline values: CDR1 DFQATT, CDR2 SNEGSKA (reference sequence). CDR3 length equals 18 residues. CDR3 amino acids: CSAGGLAGETTSTDTQYF. CDR3 bases: TGCAGTGCTGGCGGACTAGCGGGGGAGACGACTAGCACAGATACGCAGTATTTT.

This clonotype was observed a few times. The chain carries TRBV7-9 and TRBJ1-1, with D unclear. The CDR3 runs 13 residues. The V end lost 4 bases, the J end lost 4 bases, and 10 bases lay between the germline ends. Germline V gives CDR1 SEHNR, CDR2 FQNEAQ (reference sequence). CDR3 nucleotides: TGTGCCAGCAGCTGGGTCCTTACCACTGAAGCTTTCTTT. Translation gives CASSWVLTTEAFF.

This rearrangement joins TRBV7-2 to TRBJ2-5; TRBD1 aligns across 8 bases. CDR3 size: 16 residues. V gave up 5 bases and J gave up 5 bases; unmatched junction bases: 13. Germline V gene lookup returns CDR1 SGHTA and CDR2 FQGNSA. The CDR3 sequence: CASSPQGQGALETQYF. Written as DNA, the CDR3 is TGTGCCAGCAGCCCCCAGGGGCAGGGGGCGTTGGAGACCCAGTACTTC.

This clonotype has only a few counts. The genes are TRBV12-3 or TRBV12-4 and TRBJ2-1; perhaps D is TRBD1 or TRBD2 (5 bases each). The CDR3 is made up of 15 amino acids. V was trimmed by 2 bases and J by 6 bases, leaving 14 bases between them. The CDR3 DNA is TGTGCCAGCAGTTTATTTGGCCCTGGGGGCAATGAGCAGTTCTTC. It specifies CASSLFGPGGNEQFF.

This clonotype was observed a few times. The rearrangement links TRBV4-1 to TRBJ1-2; D is ambiguous. Trimming removed 0 bases from V and 3 bases from J, with 14 bases in between. Per germline, CDR1 MGHRA and CDR2 YSYEKL. The CDR3 extends over 16 amino acids. In DNA form, the CDR3 reads TGCGCCAGCAGCCAAGATAGTGGGGAAGGGCACTATGGCTACACCTTC. It is translated as CASSQDSGEGHYGYTF.

The gene calls are TRBV7-7 and TRBJ2-5; D gene uncertain. The V end lost 1 base, the J end lost 4 bases, and 7 bases lay between the germline ends. The CDR3 is 13 amino acids. Germline V gene lookup returns CDR1 SSHAT and CDR2 FNYEAQ (reference sequence). The CDR3 spells CASSLDHRETQYF. CDR3 coding DNA: TGTGCCAGCAGCTTAGATCACAGAGAGACCCAGTACTTC.

This clonotype occurred a few times. CDR3 residues: CASSLVGEGETEAFF. As DNA, the CDR3 is TGCGCCAGCAGCTTGGTGGGGGAAGGGGAGACTGAAGCTTTCTTT. The V and J genes are TRBV5-1 and TRBJ1-1; weak D call: TRBD1 (5 bases). V shed 0 bases and J shed 5 bases, with 14 bases lying between them. The CDR3 runs to 15 residues. The V gene's germline CDR1 is SGHRS and CDR2 YFSETQ.

CDR3 protein: CASSQESRAGYTF. As DNA, the CDR3 is TGTGCCAGCAGCCAAGAAAGCAGGGCGGGCTACACCTTC. This chain joins TRBV3-1 and TRBJ1-2; TRBD1 is a possible D gene (5 bases). The CDR3 consists of 13 residues. Germline V lookup: CDR1 LGHDT, CDR2 YNNKEL (reference sequence). With 0 bases removed from V and 8 bases from J, the gap between germline ends came to 10 bases.

In its sample, this clonotype was seen many times. V usage is TRBV11-1 and J usage is TRBJ1-2; D call uncertain. Deletions cut 4 bases from V and 5 bases from J, with 17 bases between. CDR1 is SGHAT and CDR2 is FQDESV in the germline V gene (reference sequence). This CDR3 comprises 15 residues. This chain's CDR3 is CASSSSASLNYGYTF. The DNA of the CDR3 is TGTGCCAGCAGCTCCTCAGCGAGCCTAAATTATGGCTACACCTTC.

This clonotype was seen more than once but under ten times. J is TRBJ1-2 and V is TRBV20-1; D remains ambiguous. V lost 2 bases and J 4 bases, leaving 11 bases between the germline ends. The CDR3 length is 13 residues. The germline V gene has CDR1 DFQATT and CDR2 SNEGSKA (reference sequence). DNA of the CDR3: TGCAGTGCTAGATCCCGGGCAGGCTATGGCTACACCTTC. This codes for CSARSRAGYGYTF.

V and J are TRBV4-1 and TRBJ2-1, with 7 positions matching TRBD2. The CDR3 covers 14 residues. Germline V gene data show CDR1 as MGHRA and CDR2 as YSYEKL. J was trimmed by 7 bases and V by 4 bases; bases with no gene match: 7. The CDR3 region is CASSLLGGVNEQFF. The CDR3 DNA reads TGCGCCAGCAGCCTATTGGGAGGGGTAAATGAGCAGTTCTTC.

The gene calls are TRBV6-1 and TRBJ2-7; no definite D call. CDR3 size: 13 residues. Per germline, CDR1 MNHNS and CDR2 SASEGT. CDR3 amino acids: CASSEGELYEQYV. The CDR3 DNA reads as TGTGCCAGCAGCGAAGGAGAGCTCTACGAGCAGTACGTC.

This chain joins TRBV7-9 and TRBJ1-1; possibly TRBD1 for D (6 bases). This CDR3 region has 15 residues. V was pared by 5 bases and J by 1 base, with 14 bases between. Germline CDR1 reads SEHNR; CDR2 reads FQNEAQ (reference sequence). The CDR3 DNA reads as TGTGCCAGCAGCCCCCGGACAGTTCAGAACACTGAAGCTTTCTTT. Its protein product is CASSPRTVQNTEAFF.

This clonotype was counted a few times. This chain joins TRBV5-1 and TRBJ1-4; D is uncertain. The CDR3 loop spans 14 amino acids. V was clipped by 0 bases and J by 13 bases, with 16 bases between them. Germline values: CDR1 SGHRS, CDR2 YFSETQ. CDR3 region: CASSLAGSAEGLFF. The CDR3 DNA follows: TGCGCCAGCAGCTTGGCTGGCTCCGCGGAGGGACTGTTTTTT. Full variable domain (missing parts from reference TRBV5-1 and TRBJ1-4): KAGVTQTPRYLIKTRGQQVTLSCSPISGHRSVSWYQQTPGQGLQFLFEYFSETQRNKGNFPGRFSGRQFSNSRSEMNVSTLELGDSALYLCASSLAGSAEGLFFGSGTQLSVL.

This clonotype occurred many times. The chain employs TRBV6-5 and TRBJ1-2, with 7 positions matching TRBD1. There are 14 residues in the CDR3. Germline trimming cut 4 bases from V and 6 bases from J; bases unmatched to any gene: 8. Germline V gives CDR1 MNHEY, CDR2 SVGAGI. The CDR3 nucleotides read TGTGCCAGCAGTTCGACGGACAGGCGGGATGGCTACACCTTC. Translating it yields CASSSTDRRDGYTF.